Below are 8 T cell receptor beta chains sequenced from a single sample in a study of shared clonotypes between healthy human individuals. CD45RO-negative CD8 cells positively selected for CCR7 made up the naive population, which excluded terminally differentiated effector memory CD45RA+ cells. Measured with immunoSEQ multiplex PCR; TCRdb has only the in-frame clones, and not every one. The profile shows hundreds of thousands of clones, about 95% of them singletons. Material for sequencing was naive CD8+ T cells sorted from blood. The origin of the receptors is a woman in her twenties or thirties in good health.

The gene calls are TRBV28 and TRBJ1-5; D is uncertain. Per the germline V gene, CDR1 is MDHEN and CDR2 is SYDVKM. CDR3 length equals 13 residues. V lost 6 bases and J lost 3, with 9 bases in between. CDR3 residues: CASSKTDNQPQHF. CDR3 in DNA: TGTGCCAGCAGCAAAACAGACAATCAGCCCCAGCATTTT.

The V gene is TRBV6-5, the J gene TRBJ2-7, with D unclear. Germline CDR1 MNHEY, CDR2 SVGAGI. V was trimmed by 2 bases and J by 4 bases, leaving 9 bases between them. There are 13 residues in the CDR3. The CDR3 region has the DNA TGTGCCAGCAGTTACAGGGAATCTTACGAGCAGTACTTC. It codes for CASSYRESYEQYF.

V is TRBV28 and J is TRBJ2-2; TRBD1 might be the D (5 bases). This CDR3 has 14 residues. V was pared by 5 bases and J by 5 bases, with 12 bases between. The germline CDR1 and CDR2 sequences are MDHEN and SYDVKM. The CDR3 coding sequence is TGTGCCAGCAGTCCAGGGTCGAGAACCGGGGAGCTGTTTTTT. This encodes CASSPGSRTGELFF.

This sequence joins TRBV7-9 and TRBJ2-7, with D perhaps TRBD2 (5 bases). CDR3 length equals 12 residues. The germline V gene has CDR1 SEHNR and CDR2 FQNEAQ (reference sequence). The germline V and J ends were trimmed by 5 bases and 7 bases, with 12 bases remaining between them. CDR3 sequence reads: CASSHAPGEQYF. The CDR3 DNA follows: TGTGCCAGCAGCCACGCCCCGGGGGAGCAGTACTTC.

Here the CDR3 DNA reads TGTGCCAGCAGCTTAGGCATCGCCTACGAGCAGTACTTC. Encoded protein: CASSLGIAYEQYF. The rearrangement joins TRBV7-2 to TRBJ2-5; no reliable D call. The DNA end is a closer match to TRBJ2-7, so the J assignment may be wrong. From germline, CDR1 is SGHTA and CDR2 FQGNSA. The CDR3 totals 13 residues.

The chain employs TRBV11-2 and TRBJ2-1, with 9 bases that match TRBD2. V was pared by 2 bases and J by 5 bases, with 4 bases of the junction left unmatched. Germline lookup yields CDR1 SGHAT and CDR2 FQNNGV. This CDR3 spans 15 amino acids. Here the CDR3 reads CASSLSGGRDNEQFF. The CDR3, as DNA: TGTGCCAGCAGCTTATCTGGCGGGAGGGACAATGAGCAGTTCTTC. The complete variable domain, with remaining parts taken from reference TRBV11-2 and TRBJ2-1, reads EAGVAQSPRYKIIEKRQSVAFWCNPISGHATLYWYQQILGQGPKLLIQFQNNGVVDDSQLPKDRFSAERLKGVDSTLKIQPAKLEDSAVYLCASSLSGGRDNEQFFGPGTRLTVL.

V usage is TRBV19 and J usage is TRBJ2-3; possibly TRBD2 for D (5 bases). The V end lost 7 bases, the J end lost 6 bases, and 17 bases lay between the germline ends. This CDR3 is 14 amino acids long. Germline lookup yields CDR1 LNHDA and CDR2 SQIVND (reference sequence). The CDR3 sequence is CASTDNERSDTQYF. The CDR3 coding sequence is TGTGCCAGTACTGATAACGAGCGGAGCGATACGCAGTATTTT.

The CDR3 loop is CASSPPPADYGYTF. DNA of the CDR3: TGTGCCAGCTCACCACCCCCGGCAGACTATGGCTACACCTTC. The chain joins TRBV18 to TRBJ1-2, with unresolved D. This CDR3 region has 14 residues. Germline CDR1 reads KGHSH; CDR2 reads LQKENI. V was shortened by 0 bases and J by 3 bases, with 8 bases between the two germline ends. The whole variable domain, remainder taken from reference TRBV18 and TRBJ1-2, is NAGVMQNPRHLVRRRGQEARLRCSPMKGHSHVYWYRQLPEEGLKFMVYLQKENIIDESGMPKERFSAEFPKEGPSILRIQQVVRGDSAAYFCASSPPPADYGYTFGSGTRLTVV.